What follows are 28 T cell receptor beta chains derived from one specimen sequenced in a study of T cell responses to AZD1222 COVID-19 vaccine. Method: immunoSEQ multiplex PCR; TCRdb's copy keeps in-frame clones and lacks some. The sample lists roughly 120,000 clones; 86% were seen once. The specimen was peripheral blood, collected 28 days after the second AZD1222 dose. The receptors were gathered from an adult who received the AZD1222 COVID-19 vaccine.

This chain uses TRBV7-9 with TRBJ2-1, with 7 bases identical to TRBD1. The CDR3 has 17 amino acids. Germline V CDR1 and CDR2: SEHNR, FQNEAQ (reference sequence). The J segment lost 0 bases and the V segment lost 10 bases, leaving 15 bases of the junction unmatched. The CDR3 is CATRSRRGQNSYNEQFF. Written as DNA, the CDR3 is TGTGCCACCAGATCTCGACGGGGACAGAACTCCTACAATGAGCAGTTCTTC.

This clone was detected a few times. The chain joins TRBV28 to TRBJ1-1, with 10 bases matching TRBD1. Germline CDR1 MDHEN, CDR2 SYDVKM. Trimming removed 5 bases from V and 6 bases from J; junction bases left unmatched: 6. The CDR3 loop spans 14 amino acids. CDR3 coding DNA: TGTGCCAGCAGTCCGACAGGGGGCGCGGCTGAAGCTTTCTTT. Amino acids: CASSPTGGAAEAFF.

This clone has only a few counts. The chain links TRBV5-5 to TRBJ2-7; D is unclear. Germline V gene data show CDR1 as SGHKS and CDR2 as YYEKEE (reference sequence). This CDR3 contains 12 residues. Trimming removed 1 base at V and 4 bases at J, with 6 bases between. CDR3 in DNA: TGTGCCAGCAGCTTGTTCGGGTACGAGCAGTACTTC. This sequence encodes CASSLFGYEQYF. Variable domain in full (rest from reference TRBV5-5 and TRBJ2-7): DAGVTQSPTHLIKTRGQQVTLRCSPISGHKSVSWYQQVLGQGPQFIFQYYEKEERGRGNFPDRFSARQFPNYSSELNVNALLLGDSALYLCASSLFGYEQYFGPGTRLTVT.

This chain connects TRBV11-2 to TRBJ1-3, with 8 bases aligning to TRBD1. Germline V CDR1 and CDR2: SGHAT, FQNNGV. V lost 4 bases to trimming and J lost 0 bases; unmatched junction nucleotides: 5. This CDR3 contains 16 residues. CDR3 residues: CASSSGQGLSGNTIYF. The CDR3 nucleotides read TGTGCCAGCAGCTCCGGACAGGGACTCTCTGGAAACACCATATATTTT.

The gene calls are TRBV7-2 and TRBJ2-7; D call uncertain. Trimming cost V 2 bases and J 3 bases, with 14 bases left between them. Germline CDR1 SGHTA, CDR2 FQGNSA. The CDR3 covers 15 residues. The CDR3 loop is CASSLSPDGYYEQYF. CDR3 coding DNA: TGTGCCAGCAGCTTATCCCCTGACGGCTACTACGAGCAGTACTTC.

This clone has more than one count but fewer than ten. The V gene is TRBV27, the J gene TRBJ1-2, with a weak D call TRBD1 (5 bases). Germline loops: CDR1 MNHEY, CDR2 SMNVEV (reference sequence). The V and J ends lost 4 bases and 3 bases respectively, with 9 bases between them. The CDR3 runs to 13 residues. CDR3 region: CASSWGGDYGYTF. CDR3 sequence (DNA): TGTGCCAGCAGTTGGGGGGGGGACTATGGCTACACCTTC.

The CDR3 nucleotides are TGTGCCAGCAGCGCGCGCCGGGACGGGCCCTACAATGAGCAGTTCTTC. Translation gives CASSARRDGPYNEQFF. The J gene is TRBJ2-1, the V gene TRBV9; either TRBD1 or TRBD2 may supply D (5 bases each). Germline assignment: CDR1 SGDLS and CDR2 YYNGEE. V shed 3 bases and J shed 2 bases, with 15 bases lying between them. This CDR3 region has 16 residues.

The chain links TRBV7-9 to TRBJ1-3; D might be TRBD1 (5 bases). Trimming left V 6 bases short and J 0 bases short, with 24 bases between. Per germline, CDR1 SEHNR and CDR2 FQNEAQ (reference sequence). CDR3 length: 19 amino acids. CDR3 region: CASRPLRRGQGGSGNTIYF. In nucleotides, the CDR3 is TGTGCCAGCAGACCCCTGCGGAGGGGCCAGGGTGGCTCTGGAAACACCATATATTTT.

The J gene is TRBJ1-1, the V gene TRBV6-5, with a weak D call TRBD1 (6 bases). From germline, CDR1 is MNHEY and CDR2 SVGAGI. The CDR3 runs 13 residues. V was clipped by 5 bases and J by 6 bases, with 13 bases between them. The CDR3 protein is CASSQHYRAEAFF. The DNA for the CDR3 is TGTGCCAGCAGTCAACATTACAGGGCTGAAGCTTTCTTT.

The chain is built from TRBV12-3 or TRBV12-4 and TRBJ2-3, with D uncertain. This CDR3 comprises 12 residues. V was pared by 6 bases and J by 4 bases, with 8 bases between. The CDR3 loop is CASSQVADTQYF. DNA of the CDR3: TGTGCCAGCAGCCAGGTGGCAGATACGCAGTATTTT.

The chain combines TRBV5-1 with TRBJ1-3, with TRBD1 identical over 7 bases. CDR1 SGHRS and CDR2 YFSETQ come from the germline V gene. The CDR3 length is 17 residues. V lost 4 bases to trimming and J lost 0 bases; unmatched junction nucleotides: 10. This CDR3 reads CASSGGNRGFSGNTIYF. For the CDR3, the DNA is TGCGCCAGCAGCGGGGGAAACAGGGGATTCTCTGGAAACACCATATATTTT.

V usage is TRBV5-1 and J usage is TRBJ1-6; D might be TRBD1 (5 bases). V was cut by 0 bases and J by 4 bases, with 17 bases left in between. Germline V gene data show CDR1 as SGHRS and CDR2 as YFSETQ. There are 18 residues in the CDR3. For the CDR3, the DNA is TGCGCCAGCAGCTTGGATCCGACCGGGACTGCTTATAATTCACCCCTCCACTTT. Translating it yields CASSLDPTGTAYNSPLHF.

Written as DNA, the CDR3 is TGTGCCAGAAGCCTCGGACAGGGGAGATGCCATCAGCCCCAGCATTTT. The encoded protein is CARSLGQGRCHQPQHF. The chain couples TRBV5-3 to TRBJ1-5, with TRBD1 matching over 9 bases. TRBV5-3 is flagged as an ORF with uncertain function. The CDR3 contains 16 residues. With V trimmed by 4 bases and J by 5 bases, 10 bases remained unmatched.

V is TRBV4-1 and J is TRBJ1-5; TRBD1 aligns across 8 bases. The germline CDR1 and CDR2 sequences are MGHRA and YSYEKL. Trimming at V came to 4 bases and at J to 1 base, leaving 9 bases not matched to a gene. There are 17 residues in the CDR3. CDR3 in DNA: TGCGCCAGCAGCCGATTAACAGGGGGTGACAGCAATCAGCCCCAGCATTTT. It specifies CASSRLTGGDSNQPQHF.

The rearrangement uses TRBV6-5 and TRBJ2-2; D gene uncertain. From germline, CDR1 is MNHEY and CDR2 SVGAGI. CDR3 length: 14 residues. V lost 6 bases and J 6 bases, leaving 14 bases between the germline ends. The CDR3 DNA reads TGTGCCAGCAGCCGACTGGTCGAGGCCGGGGAGCTGTTTTTT. It encodes CASSRLVEAGELFF.

The gene calls are TRBV5-1 and TRBJ1-4; 7 nucleotides line up with TRBD1. The germline V gene encodes CDR1 SGHRS and CDR2 YFSETQ. The CDR3 has 16 amino acids. J was trimmed by 3 bases and V by 0 bases; bases with no gene match: 5. CDR3 in DNA: TGCGCCAGCAGCTTGGCGAGGGGACAGTCTAATGAAAAACTGTTTTTT. Its translation is CASSLARGQSNEKLFF.

Only one count was recorded for this clone. This chain links TRBV5-4 with TRBJ1-4; 8 nucleotides match TRBD1. V gave up 4 bases and J gave up 9 bases; unmatched junction bases: 11. From germline, CDR1 is SGHNT and CDR2 YYREEE (reference sequence). The CDR3 has 15 amino acids. The CDR3: CASSDDRGSTQKLFF. CDR3 nucleotides: TGTGCCAGCAGCGACGACAGGGGCTCCACTCAAAAACTGTTTTTT.

This chain connects TRBV18 to TRBJ1-1; 9 nucleotides match TRBD1. CDR3 length equals 15 residues. CDR1 is KGHSH and CDR2 is LQKENI in the germline V gene. V lost 6 bases, J lost 5 bases, and 10 bases stayed unmatched. CDR3 DNA: TGTGCCAGCTCGCCATTACAGGGGGCGAAGACTGAAGCTTTCTTT. Protein sequence: CASSPLQGAKTEAFF.

The chain has TRBV27 and TRBJ1-6, with D tentatively TRBD1 (6 bases). This CDR3 is built from 15 residues. V lost 6 bases and J 9 bases, leaving 18 bases between the germline ends. CDR1 and CDR2 from the germline V gene are MNHEY and SMNVEV (reference sequence). This CDR3 is CASSPTGGSSSPLHF. The CDR3 nucleotides read TGTGCCAGCAGCCCGACAGGTGGAAGCAGTTCACCCCTCCACTTT.

This chain links TRBV10-3 with TRBJ1-2; TRBD1 is a possible D gene (5 bases). The CDR3 loop spans 13 amino acids. Germline CDR1 ENHRY, CDR2 SYGVKD. V lost 7 bases, J lost 2 bases, and 11 bases lay in between. The CDR3, as DNA: TGTGCCATCAACAACGGGGGGAACTATGGCTACACCTTC. It encodes CAINNGGNYGYTF.

CDR3 coding DNA: TGTGCCAGCAGGCTCATGACTAGCGGATACACCGGGGAGCTGTTTTTT. Translating gives CASRLMTSGYTGELFF. The gene calls are TRBV5-6 and TRBJ2-2; 9 bases align to TRBD2. CDR3 length: 16 amino acids. The trim removed 5 bases at V and 3 bases at J, leaving 8 bases unmatched. Germline CDR1 and CDR2: SGHDT and YYEEEE.

The rearrangement links TRBV29-1 to TRBJ1-6; D remains unclear. Germline V gene sequence: CDR1 SQVTM, CDR2 ANQGSEA. Trimming removed 6 bases at V and 4 bases at J, with 10 bases between. The CDR3 runs 13 residues. The CDR3 loop is CSVKYNYNSPLHF. Here the CDR3 DNA reads TGCAGCGTCAAATACAATTATAATTCACCCCTCCACTTT.

This chain connects TRBV9 to TRBJ2-3; D unresolved. CDR1 and CDR2 from the germline V gene are SGDLS and YYNGEE. The CDR3 is 14 amino acids. V was clipped by 3 bases and J by 3 bases, with 11 bases between them. The CDR3 reads CASSGDKGTDTQYF. CDR3 nucleotide sequence: TGTGCCAGCAGCGGGGATAAAGGGACAGATACGCAGTATTTT.

This clone has just one count. The rearrangement uses TRBV9 and TRBJ2-3, with 8 bases lining up with TRBD1. The CDR3 runs to 15 residues. CDR1 is SGDLS, CDR2 YYNGEE, per germline. With V trimmed by 0 bases and J by 7 bases, 7 bases remained unmatched. For the CDR3, the DNA is TGTGCCAGCAGCGTAGGCCAGGGGGCGGCAAATACGCAGTATTTT. Translating it yields CASSVGQGAANTQYF. Combining the CDR3 with reference TRBV9 and TRBJ2-3 gives the whole variable domain DSGVTQTPKHLITATGQRVTLRCSPRSGDLSVYWYQQSLDQGLQFLIQYYNGEERAKGNILERFSAQQFPDLHSELNLSSLELGDSALYFCASSVGQGAANTQYFGPGTRLTVL.

This clone came up a few times. The chain links TRBV4-3 to TRBJ1-2; TRBD1 is a possible D gene (6 bases). Trimming shortened V by 3 bases and J by 6 bases, and 17 bases separated the two germline ends. The germline gives CDR1 LGHNA, CDR2 YSLEER. The CDR3 is 15 amino acids. In DNA, the CDR3 is TGCGCCAGCAGCCATAATAACCCGACAGGCGATGGCTACACCTTC. Translated: CASSHNNPTGDGYTF.

This clone was seen a single time. This chain uses TRBV21-1 with TRBJ2-3; the table names TRBD2, a call not compared with the DNA. TRBV21-1 corresponds to a pseudogene. The CDR3 has 15 residues. This CDR3 is CASKGGEVSTDTQYF. The CDR3 DNA sequence: TGTGCCAGCAAAGGGGGGGAGGTTAGCACAGATACGCAGTATTTT.

This clone was seen a handful of times. The chain couples TRBV4-1 to TRBJ1-1, with D hard to call. Germline V gene lookup returns CDR1 MGHRA and CDR2 YSYEKL. The CDR3 spans 14 residues. Trimming shortened V by 0 bases and J by 3 bases, and 8 bases separated the two germline ends. The CDR3 sequence is CASSQDHWYTEAFF. Here the CDR3 DNA reads TGCGCCAGCAGCCAAGATCATTGGTACACTGAAGCTTTCTTT.

This chain uses TRBV7-9 with TRBJ2-1, with a tentative D call TRBD2 (5 bases). V lost 2 bases to trimming and J lost 2 bases, with 10 bases between them. Looked up from germline, CDR1 is SEHNR and CDR2 is FQNEAQ (reference sequence). The length of the CDR3 is 15 residues. This CDR3 is CASSLRSGTYNEQFF. DNA of the CDR3: TGTGCCAGCAGCTTAAGATCGGGAACCTACAATGAGCAGTTCTTC.